These 29 T cell receptor beta chains share one sample of origin, sequenced in a study of Ad26.COV2.S vaccination and SARS-CoV-2 variants. The treatment here: about 20 received Ad26.COV2.S at low or high dose, single or two shots; several received placebo; per-sample allocation not given. Sampling was performed 63 days after the first vaccine or placebo injection. Here immunoSEQ multiplex PCR was the method, and the copy in TCRdb shows in-frame clones only, minus some. The sample lists roughly 700,000 clones, roughly 90% occurring once. The source was peripheral blood, collected in a trial of Ad26.COV2.S vaccine versus placebo. The receptors were gathered from a person aged 18-65 years who received the Ad26.COV2.S COVID-19 vaccine or a placebo.

The genes are TRBV2 and TRBJ1-2; 7 bases match TRBD1. CDR3 length: 17 amino acids. Germline CDR1 SNHLY, CDR2 FYNNEI. The trim removed 6 bases at V and 8 bases at J, leaving 21 bases unmatched. CDR3 in amino acids: CASRLGSGTALRSGYTF. CDR3 nucleotides: TGTGCCAGCAGATTGGGGTCCGGGACAGCCCTTAGGAGCGGCTACACCTTC.

The CDR3 loop reads CATSKPHQGQGNYGYTF. The CDR3 bases are TGTGCCACCAGCAAACCACACCAAGGACAGGGTAACTATGGCTACACCTTC. V gene TRBV15 combines with J gene TRBJ1-2; 8 positions agree with TRBD1. The germline gives CDR1 LNHNV, CDR2 YYDKDF (reference sequence). Germline trimming cut 4 bases from V and 1 base from J; bases unmatched to any gene: 11. This CDR3 spans 17 amino acids.

The CDR3 nucleotides are TGTGCCAGCAGCTCCCAGTGGTTGGATGCAGATACGCAGTATTTT. The encoded protein is CASSSQWLDADTQYF. V is TRBV6-6 and J is TRBJ2-3; D is undetermined. This CDR3 is 15 amino acids long. V gave up 6 bases and J gave up 4 bases, with 17 bases separating them. The germline gives CDR1 MNHNY, CDR2 SVGAGI (reference sequence).

The rearrangement links TRBV6-2 or TRBV6-3 to TRBJ2-2; 8 nucleotides agree with TRBD1. The CDR3 covers 15 residues. Germline CDR1 is MNHEY and CDR2 is SVGEGT. Trimming removed 4 bases from V and 4 bases from J; junction bases left unmatched: 5. The CDR3 sequence: CASSFGTGITGELFF. CDR3 sequence (DNA): TGTGCCAGCAGTTTTGGGACAGGTATCACCGGGGAGCTGTTTTTT.

The chain uses TRBV19 and TRBJ1-1; D gene unclear. The CDR3 is 13 residues long. CDR1 LNHDA and CDR2 SQIVND come from the germline V gene (reference sequence). V was shortened by 0 bases and J by 11 bases, with 13 bases between the two germline ends. CDR3 in DNA: TGTGCCAGTAGTATAGATCGCTGGGATGACGCTTTCTTT. Translated, it gives CASSIDRWDDAFF.

This clone appeared a single time. The chain employs TRBV3-1 (or the pseudogene TRBV3-2) and TRBJ1-3; D might be TRBD1 (5 bases). Deletions cut 1 base from V and 8 bases from J, with 12 bases between. This CDR3 is 14 amino acids long. Germline V gene data show CDR1 as LGHDT and CDR2 as YNNKEL (reference sequence). The CDR3 DNA sequence: TGTGCCAGCAGCCAAGGGGGGACGGGTGACACCATATATTTT. Protein product: CASSQGGTGDTIYF.

This rearrangement joins TRBV19 to TRBJ1-4; possibly TRBD1 for D (6 bases). V shed 7 bases and J shed 6 bases, with 12 bases lying between them. The CDR3 totals 13 residues. The germline V gene encodes CDR1 LNHDA and CDR2 SQIVND (reference sequence). The chain's CDR3 is CASKRGPDEKLFF. DNA for the CDR3: TGTGCCAGTAAGCGGGGGCCGGATGAAAAACTGTTTTTT.

V is TRBV6-5 and J is TRBJ1-2; a possible D gene is TRBD1 (5 bases). In germline, CDR1 is MNHEY, CDR2 SVGAGI. The CDR3 covers 15 residues. Trimming pared 6 bases from V and 9 bases from J, leaving 23 bases between. CDR3 residues: CASSPMGDGVRRYTF. The CDR3 bases are TGTGCCAGCAGCCCCATGGGGGATGGAGTTAGGCGCTACACCTTC.

The chain uses TRBV12-3 or TRBV12-4 and TRBJ2-2; D gene uncertain. The CDR3 runs 13 residues. With 2 bases removed from V and 7 bases from J, the gap between germline ends came to 8 bases. CDR3 in amino acids: CASSLMGGGELFF. CDR3 nucleotides: TGTGCCAGCAGTTTAATGGGCGGCGGGGAGCTGTTTTTT.

The J gene is TRBJ1-3, the V gene TRBV11-3; D gene unclear. Germline CDR1 SGHNT, CDR2 YENEEA. V lost 5 bases and J 6 bases, leaving 11 bases between the germline ends. CDR3 length equals 13 residues. CDR3 nucleotide sequence: TGTGCCAGCAGCCAAGATTATGAAAACACCATATATTTT. Protein: CASSQDYENTIYF.

The rearrangement links TRBV7-9 to TRBJ2-1; 9 positions match TRBD2. The germline CDR1 and CDR2 sequences are SEHNR and FQNEAQ (reference sequence). The CDR3 has 17 amino acids. The trim removed 0 bases at V and 4 bases at J, leaving 7 bases unmatched. In DNA, the CDR3 is TGTGCCAGCAGCTTAGCCCTAGCGGGACCCAATTACAATGAGCAGTTCTTC. The encoded protein is CASSLALAGPNYNEQFF.

The chain recombines TRBV15 with TRBJ2-7; D is perhaps TRBD1 (5 bases). Trimming cost V 5 bases and J 1 base, with 12 bases left between them. CDR1 and CDR2 from the germline V gene are LNHNV and YYDKDF (reference sequence). The CDR3 covers 14 residues. CDR3 nucleotides: TGTGCCACCAGCCTAGGGGCAGCTTCCTACGAGCAGTACTTC. It is translated as CATSLGAASYEQYF.

The chain has TRBV29-1 and TRBJ1-1, with D hard to call. V dropped 6 bases and J dropped 2 bases, with 4 bases sitting between them. The CDR3 has 10 residues. CDR1 is SQVTM, CDR2 ANQGSEA, per germline. CDR3 region: CSVINTEAFF. Here the CDR3 DNA reads TGCAGCGTAATAAACACTGAAGCTTTCTTT.

The chain carries TRBV29-1 and TRBJ1-1, with D unresolved. Germline CDR1 SQVTM, CDR2 ANQGSEA. The CDR3 has 13 amino acids. V shed 1 base and J shed 2 bases, with 8 bases lying between them. CDR3 DNA sequence: TGCAGCGTTGAAGCCCGCCTTAACACTGAAGCTTTCTTT. It yields the protein CSVEARLNTEAFF.

This chain connects TRBV5-5 to TRBJ2-3; D might be TRBD1 or TRBD2, each matching 5 bases. The germline gives CDR1 SGHKS, CDR2 YYEKEE (reference sequence). The CDR3 sequence is 15 residues long. V lost 6 bases, J lost 0 bases, and 14 bases lay in between. The CDR3 sequence is CASTRERTSTDTQYF. The CDR3 nucleotides read TGTGCCAGCACAAGGGAGCGGACAAGCACAGATACGCAGTATTTT.

The chain combines TRBV19 with TRBJ2-7; no definite D call. Germline lookup yields CDR1 LNHDA and CDR2 SQIVND (reference sequence). Deletions cut 0 bases from V and 0 bases from J, with 9 bases between. CDR3 length equals 15 residues. In DNA form, the CDR3 reads TGTGCCAGTAGTATAGACGAAGGGCCCTCCTACGAGCAGTACTTC. Translated, it gives CASSIDEGPSYEQYF.

The sample holds one count of this clone. V usage is TRBV24-1 and J usage is TRBJ2-2, with D possibly matching TRBD1 (7 bases). Trimming took off 4 bases at V and 8 bases at J, with 13 bases between the two ends. The CDR3 runs to 14 residues. CDR1 is KGHDR, CDR2 SFDVKD, per germline. The CDR3 region has the DNA TGTGCCACCAGTGAACTACAGGGGAGGGGGGAGCTGTTTTTT. Translated: CATSELQGRGELFF.

The CDR3 nucleotides are TGTGCCAGTAGTGGTTCTGTCACCTACAATGAGCAGTTCTTC. This codes for CASSGSVTYNEQFF. The rearrangement joins TRBV19 to TRBJ2-1, with D unclear. There are 14 residues in the CDR3. The germline V gene has CDR1 LNHDA and CDR2 SQIVND (reference sequence). V lost 5 bases, J lost 2 bases, and 10 bases lay in between.

This clone has just one count. The chain uses TRBV4-3 and TRBJ2-1; no definite D call. This CDR3 has 14 amino acids. Germline V gives CDR1 LGHNA, CDR2 YSLEER. Trimming left V 0 bases short and J 6 bases short, with 9 bases between. The CDR3 region has the DNA TGCGCCAGCAGCCAAGATTTTTATAGCAATGAGCAGTTCTTC. Its translation: CASSQDFYSNEQFF.

The chain carries TRBV7-8 and TRBJ1-6; TRBD1 is a possible D gene (6 bases). Germline V CDR1 and CDR2: SGHVS, FQNEAQ. V was pared by 2 bases and J by 9 bases, with 23 bases between. The CDR3 has 18 residues. The CDR3 loop reads CASSLPSSYREGVSPLHF. In nucleotides, the CDR3 is TGTGCCAGCAGCTTACCCAGTTCTTACAGGGAAGGTGTTTCACCCCTCCACTTT.

The gene calls are TRBV5-6 and TRBJ2-7; D is unresolved. CDR1 and CDR2 (germline): SGHDT, YYEEEE. Between the trimmed V and J ends, which lost 4 bases and 1 base, there was a span of 9 bases. This CDR3 has 13 residues. The CDR3 DNA reads TGTGCCAGCAGCCCGACCGGGTCCTACGAGCAGTACTTC. This gives the protein CASSPTGSYEQYF.

The V gene is TRBV18, the J gene TRBJ2-1; 8 bases line up with TRBD1. Unmatched junction bases numbered 8, after V lost 9 bases and J lost 1 base. CDR1 and CDR2 from the germline V gene are KGHSH and LQKENI. CDR3 length: 15 amino acids. DNA for the CDR3: TGTGCCAGTCTCAGGGGGCGGGATTCCTACAATGAGCAGTTCTTC. It translates to CASLRGRDSYNEQFF.

The V and J genes are TRBV20-1 and TRBJ2-7; 7 nucleotides match TRBD2. V dropped 7 bases and J dropped 5; count of bases not matched to a gene: 5. The CDR3 is 11 residues long. Germline V gene data show CDR1 as DFQATT and CDR2 as SNEGSKA (reference sequence). In DNA, the CDR3 is TGCAGTGAGAAGCGGGAAAACGAGCAGTACTTC. This encodes CSEKRENEQYF.

The V and J genes are TRBV27 and TRBJ2-3, with no clear D. Germline V gene lookup returns CDR1 MNHEY and CDR2 SMNVEV (reference sequence). The CDR3 is 15 residues long. V gave up 6 bases and J gave up 0 bases, with 13 bases separating them. The CDR3 DNA follows: TGTGCCAGCAGCCCTTTTGTGGACAGCACAGATACGCAGTATTTT. It specifies CASSPFVDSTDTQYF.

The rearrangement links TRBV9 to TRBJ1-1, with D possibly being TRBD1 (6 bases). The V gene's germline CDR1 is SGDLS and CDR2 YYNGEE. The CDR3 loop spans 15 amino acids. Trimming pared 0 bases from V and 10 bases from J, leaving 19 bases between. Here the CDR3 DNA reads TGTGCCAGCAGCGTAGATTCAGGGGACCCTCGGGCAGCTTTCTTT. Its translation is CASSVDSGDPRAAFF.

This clone has just one count. The chain combines TRBV15 with TRBJ1-5, with D hard to call. The germline gives CDR1 LNHNV, CDR2 YYDKDF (reference sequence). Between the trimmed V and J ends, which lost 0 bases and 1 base, there was a span of 4 bases. This CDR3 is 14 amino acids long. CDR3 sequence: CATSRDWSNQPQHF. The CDR3 nucleotides read TGTGCCACCAGCAGAGATTGGAGCAATCAGCCCCAGCATTTT.

The rearrangement links TRBV5-6 to TRBJ1-1, with 8 bases aligning to TRBD1. The CDR3 loop spans 14 amino acids. Germline V gene sequence: CDR1 SGHDT, CDR2 YYEEEE. With 1 base clipped from V and 2 bases from J, the junction kept 1 base outside the gene matches. The CDR3 DNA is TGTGCCAGCAGCTTGACAGGGGGTAACACTGAAGCTTTCTTT. The encoded protein is CASSLTGGNTEAFF. Filled out from reference TRBV5-6 and TRBJ1-1, the complete variable domain reads DAGVTQSPTHLIKTRGQQVTLRCSPKSGHDTVSWYQQALGQGPQFIFQYYEEEERQRGNFPDRFSGHQFPNYSSELNVNALLLGDSALYLCASSLTGGNTEAFFGQGTRLTVV.

The CDR3 loop reads CASSGGTGGFYGYTF. CDR3 nucleotides: TGTGCCAGCAGTGGGGGGACAGGGGGTTTCTATGGCTACACCTTC. The genes are TRBV2 and TRBJ1-2; 11 bases fit TRBD1. Germline values: CDR1 SNHLY, CDR2 FYNNEI. J lost 4 bases, V lost 4 bases, and 5 bases had no gene match. The CDR3 totals 15 residues.

V is TRBV29-1 and J is TRBJ2-2; D perhaps matches TRBD1 (5 bases). Trimming removed 4 bases from V and 5 bases from J, with 5 bases in between. CDR3 length: 11 amino acids. Germline CDR1 reads SQVTM; CDR2 reads ANQGSEA. Here the CDR3 DNA reads TGCAGCGTTGGGACAACCGGGGAGCTGTTTTTT. Its translation: CSVGTTGELFF.